The rows below give T cell receptor beta chains drawn from one sample of a study of beta chain features in type 1 diabetes. Clones were read by immunoSEQ multiplex PCR, and TCRdb kept only the in-frame ones, dropping some. Of 360,000 or so clones listed, 15% to 20% are singletons. Sequencing used naive CD4+ T cells from blood. The source of these receptors is a woman between 18 and 29 years old in good health. The CDR3 runs from the conserved cysteine through the conserved F or W. The order of the fields is CDR3 DNA, CDR3 protein, D gene, J gene, clone size, V gene. The D gene is left open where the match is weak. Expanded clones get a size class; other rows say once, few or many, or leave the size out.

DNA: TGTGCCAGCCGGGCAGGGGAACATGGCTACACCTTC; CDR3: CASRAGEHGYTF; D: -; J: TRBJ1-2; size: few; V: TRBV6-5
DNA: TGTGCCAGTAGTTCGACAGTGAACACTGAAGCTTTCTTT; CDR3: CASSSTVNTEAFF; D: -; J: TRBJ1-1; size: few; V: TRBV19
DNA: TGCGCCAGCAGCTTGGAACGGACTAGCTCACCTGGAGACATTCAGTACTTC; CDR3: CASSLERTSSPGDIQYF; D: TRBD2; J: TRBJ2-4; size: -; V: TRBV5-1
DNA: TGTGCCAGCTCTCCCGGGAGTTCAGATACGCAGTATTTT; CDR3: CASSPGSSDTQYF; D: -; J: TRBJ2-3; size: few; V: TRBV18
DNA: TGCAGCGTTCTAGCGAGGAGCACAGATACGCAGTATTTT; CDR3: CSVLARSTDTQYF; D: -; J: TRBJ2-3; size: few; V: TRBV29-1
DNA: TGTGCCTGGAGTGTCAGGGCCCAGGGTCAGCCCCAGCATTTT; CDR3: CAWSVRAQGQPQHF; D: -; J: TRBJ1-5; size: -; V: TRBV30
DNA: TGTGCCAGCAGCCCCAGGGAGGGAGGTGAGCAGTTCTTC; CDR3: CASSPREGGEQFF; D: TRBD2; J: TRBJ2-1; size: few; V: TRBV7-2
DNA: TGTGCCAGTAGTATTCCTCGGGGTTTTAGCAATCAGCCCCAGCATTTT; CDR3: CASSIPRGFSNQPQHF; D: -; J: TRBJ1-5; size: -; V: TRBV19
DNA: TGTGCCAGCAGTCGGGACAGGGGATCCCCTAACTATGGCTACACCTTC; CDR3: CASSRDRGSPNYGYTF; D: TRBD1; J: TRBJ1-2; size: few; V: TRBV27
DNA: TGTGCCTGGAGTGACGAGGCTAGCGGGGGAGATGAGACCCAGTACTTC; CDR3: CAWSDEASGGDETQYF; D: TRBD2; J: TRBJ2-5; size: -; V: TRBV30
DNA: TGTGCCACCAGCAGGGGACTAGCGGGAGTAAGGGGTGAGCAGTTCTTC; CDR3: CATSRGLAGVRGEQFF; D: TRBD2; J: TRBJ2-1; size: -; V: TRBV15
DNA: TGTGCCAGCAGCCGACTAGCGGGAAACACCGGGGAGCTGTTTTTT; CDR3: CASSRLAGNTGELFF; D: TRBD2; J: TRBJ2-2; size: few; V: TRBV7-6
DNA: TGTGCCAGCAGCCCGGGTCGACGGGTTGAAGCTTTCTTT; CDR3: CASSPGRRVEAFF; D: -; J: TRBJ1-1; size: few; V: TRBV5-6
DNA: TGTGCCAGCAGCTTAGGGACAGGGCAATTTCAGCCCCAGCATTTT; CDR3: CASSLGTGQFQPQHF; D: TRBD1; J: TRBJ1-5; size: -; V: TRBV11-2
DNA: TGTGCCAGCAGTGGGGGCAGGGTCTATGGCTACACCTTC; CDR3: CASSGGRVYGYTF; D: -; J: TRBJ1-2; size: -; V: TRBV25-1
DNA: TGCAGTGCTAGGACAGACGGGGAGCTGTTTTTT; CDR3: CSARTDGELFF; D: -; J: TRBJ2-2; size: -; V: TRBV20-1
DNA: TGTGCCTCCACAGCGACGGGAGAGCAGTTCTTC; CDR3: CASTATGEQFF; D: -; J: TRBJ2-1; size: -; V: TRBV30
DNA: TGTGCCAGCTCAGAGGACAGTCAATATGGCTACACCTTC; CDR3: CASSEDSQYGYTF; D: -; J: TRBJ1-2; size: -; V: TRBV18
DNA: TGCGCCAGCAGCCAGGGACAGGTTTATGGCTACACCTTC; CDR3: CASSQGQVYGYTF; D: TRBD1; J: TRBJ1-2; size: few; V: TRBV5-1
DNA: TGTGCCAGCAGCGTAGCAATCATCTCTGGGGCCAACGTCCTGACTTTC; CDR3: CASSVAIISGANVLTF; D: -; J: TRBJ2-6; size: -; V: TRBV9
DNA: TGTGCCAGCAGCCAGGGGTTTGGCTACACCTTC; CDR3: CASSQGFGYTF; D: -; J: TRBJ1-2; size: few; V: TRBV5-6
DNA: TGTGCCAGCAGCCAAGATAAGGGGTTTGGCACGATTAACTATGGCTACACCTTC; CDR3: CASSQDKGFGTINYGYTF; D: -; J: TRBJ1-2; size: -; V: TRBV4-2
DNA: TGTGCCAGCAGTCCTAGCGGCTATCTCCCAAACGAGCAGTACTTC; CDR3: CASSPSGYLPNEQYF; D: TRBD2; J: TRBJ2-7; size: few; V: TRBV7-2
DNA: TGTGCCAGCAGCATAGTGGCTAGCGGGACGGAGACCCAGTACTTC; CDR3: CASSIVASGTETQYF; D: TRBD2; J: TRBJ2-5; size: -; V: TRBV7-9
DNA: TGTGCCAGCAGTGAAGGCGGGAGTCCAGATACGCAGTATTTT; CDR3: CASSEGGSPDTQYF; D: TRBD2; J: TRBJ2-3; size: -; V: TRBV2
DNA: TGTGCCAGCTCACCAAGCGGACAGGGATGGAATGAGCAGTTCTTC; CDR3: CASSPSGQGWNEQFF; D: TRBD1; J: TRBJ2-1; size: few; V: TRBV18
DNA: TGTGCCTGGAGTGCGATAGGGACTAGCGGGTACAATGAGCAGTTCTTC; CDR3: CAWSAIGTSGYNEQFF; D: TRBD2; J: TRBJ2-1; size: -; V: TRBV30
DNA: TGTGCCAGCAGCACGGACAGGGGGCGTGATGGCTACACCTTC; CDR3: CASSTDRGRDGYTF; D: TRBD1; J: TRBJ1-2; size: -; V: TRBV6-6